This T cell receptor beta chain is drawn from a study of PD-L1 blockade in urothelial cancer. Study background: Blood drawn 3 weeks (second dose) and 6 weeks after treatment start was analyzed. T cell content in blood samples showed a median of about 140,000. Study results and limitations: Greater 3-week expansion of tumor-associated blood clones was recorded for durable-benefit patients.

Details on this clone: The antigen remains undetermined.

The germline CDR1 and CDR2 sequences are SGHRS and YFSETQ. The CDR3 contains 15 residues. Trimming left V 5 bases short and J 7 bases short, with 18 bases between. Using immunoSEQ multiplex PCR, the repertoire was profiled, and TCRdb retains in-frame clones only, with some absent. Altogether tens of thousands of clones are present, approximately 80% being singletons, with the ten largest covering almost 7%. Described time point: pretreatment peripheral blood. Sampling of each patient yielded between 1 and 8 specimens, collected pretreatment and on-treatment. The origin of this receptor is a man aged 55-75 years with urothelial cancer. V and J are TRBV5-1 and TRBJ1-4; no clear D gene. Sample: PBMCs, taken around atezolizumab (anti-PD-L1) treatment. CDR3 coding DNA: TGCGCCAGCAGATCAACGACTAATGAAGGTGAAAAACTGTTTTTT. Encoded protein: CASRSTTNEGEKLFF.